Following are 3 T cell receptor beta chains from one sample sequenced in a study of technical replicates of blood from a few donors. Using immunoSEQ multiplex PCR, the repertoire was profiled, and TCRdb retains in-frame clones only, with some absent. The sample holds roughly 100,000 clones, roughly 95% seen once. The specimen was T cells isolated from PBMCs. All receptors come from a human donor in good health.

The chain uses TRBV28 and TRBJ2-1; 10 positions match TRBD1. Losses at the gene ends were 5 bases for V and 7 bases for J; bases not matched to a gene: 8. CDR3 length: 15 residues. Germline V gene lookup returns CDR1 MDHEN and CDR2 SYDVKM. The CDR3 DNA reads TGTGCCAGCAGTCTTGACAGGGGGCGACGGAATGAGCAGTTCTTC. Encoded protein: CASSLDRGRRNEQFF.

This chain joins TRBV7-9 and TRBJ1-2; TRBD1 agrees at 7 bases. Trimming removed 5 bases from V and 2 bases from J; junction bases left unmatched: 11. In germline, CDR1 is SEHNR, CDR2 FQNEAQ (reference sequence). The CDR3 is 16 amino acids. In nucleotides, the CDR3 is TGTGCCAGCAGCCCAGCAGACCGGACAGGCAACTATGGCTACACCTTC. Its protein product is CASSPADRTGNYGYTF.

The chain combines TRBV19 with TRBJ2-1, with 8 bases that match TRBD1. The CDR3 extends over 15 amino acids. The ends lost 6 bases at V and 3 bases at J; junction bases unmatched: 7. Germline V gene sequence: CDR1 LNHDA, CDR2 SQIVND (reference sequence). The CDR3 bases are TGTGCCAGTAGGGCGGACAGGGCCGGCTACAATGAGCAGTTCTTC. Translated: CASRADRAGYNEQFF.